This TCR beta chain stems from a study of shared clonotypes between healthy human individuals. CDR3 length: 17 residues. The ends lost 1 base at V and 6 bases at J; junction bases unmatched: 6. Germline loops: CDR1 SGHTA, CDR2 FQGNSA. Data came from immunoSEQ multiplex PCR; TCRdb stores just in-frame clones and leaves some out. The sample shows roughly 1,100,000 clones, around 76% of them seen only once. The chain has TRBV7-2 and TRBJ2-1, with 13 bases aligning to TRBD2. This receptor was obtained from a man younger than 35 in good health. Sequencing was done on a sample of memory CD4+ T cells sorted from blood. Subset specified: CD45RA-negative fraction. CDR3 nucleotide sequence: TGTGCCAGCAGCTTAGTCGCTACTAGCGGGAGGGGCAATGAGCAGTTCTTC. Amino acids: CASSLVATSGRGNEQFF.